The sequence of this TCR beta chain was determined in a study of CD8 T cells in ankylosing spondylitis. Via MiXCR, TCRdb re-called the 5' RACE reads, giving one row per CDR3 protein. Of about 220,000 distinct CDR3 sequences listed, approximately 16% are singletons. Study-level results: A TCR beta motif of seven or eight highly homologous variants appeared characteristic of ankylosing spondylitis blood. Previous work reported some of these motif variants in the synovial fluid and blood of reactive arthritis.

As concerns this clonotype: Its antigen remains unidentified.

V shed 5 bases and J 10 bases; nucleotides not matched to a gene: 7. There are 14 residues in the CDR3. The receptor was isolated from a male donor with ankylosing spondylitis. Source material: blood, either unsorted or a sorted T cell fraction (not recorded which). The chain joins TRBV12-3 or TRBV12-4 to TRBJ1-6; 8 nucleotides match TRBD1. CDR3 in amino acids: CASSERTGSSPLHF. CDR3 sequence (DNA): TGTGCCAGCAGTGAACGGACAGGGTCCTCACCCCTCCACTTT.